This note documents a single TCR beta chain sequence. Its antigen is unidentified. A read error may be the cause here, since a much bigger clone is one base away. This entry belongs to a study of molecular identifiers for immune sequencing clone quantification. Every naive CD8 library was made from between about 20,000 and 1,100,000 sorted cells with 10%, 30% or 50% RNA. Sorting captured naive CD8 T cells as CD8+CD4-CCR7+CD45RA+. Study-wide results and limits: Sharing of a barcode by identical TCR molecules could cause highly expanded clone sizes to be underestimated.

CDR3 size: 14 residues. TCRdb processed the PCR reads anew with MiXCR; each CDR3 protein has one entry. This table holds some 320,000 distinct CDR3 sequences, 20% to 25% found once. The chain has TRBV5-3 and TRBJ2-5, with D possibly called TRBD1 or TRBD2 (5 bases each). TRBV5-3 is flagged as an ORF with uncertain function. The source is a human donor in good health. Some libraries in this study had Jurkat cell RNA spiked in. The sample taken for sequencing was naive CD8+ T cells from blood, with Jurkat cell RNA spiked in. As for subset: FACS-sorted CD8+CD4-CCR7+CD45RA+ naive T cells. Here the CDR3 DNA reads TGTGCCAGCAGCTGGGGCGGGTTACAAGAGACCCAGTGCTTC. Protein: CASSWGGLQETQCF.